This record covers a single T cell receptor beta chain. In the authors' workflow: Counts of nucleated cells, estimated from reference gene primer amplification, were obtained. Assay used: immunoSEQ multiplex PCR; TCRdb lists only in-frame clones, some missing. The V and J calls and the clone size are those of that table, but D and trimming were determined from the DNA. The data show around 64,000 clones, 82% seen once. The data belong to a study of blood T cell repertoires in COVID-19. Study-level information: The study drew acute and convalescent COVID-19 samples from the United States, Italy and Spain. From T cells, B-cell-depleted T cells, or PBMCs came the material, which was cDNA or gDNA.

This CDR3 has 16 amino acids. Germline V gene sequence: CDR1 SGHDN, CDR2 FVKESK. Trimming took 2 bases from V and 3 from J; bases not matched to a gene: 7. This chain links TRBV14 with TRBJ2-1; 7 positions agree with TRBD2. This receptor was obtained from a human donor in a cohort sampled during active COVID-19. The sequenced sample was peripheral blood. CDR3 coding DNA: TGTGCCAGCAGCCAACTCTTATTAGCGGGCTACAATGAGCAGTTCTTC. Its translation: CASSQLLLAGYNEQFF.